This entry is about one T cell receptor (beta chain). The antigen is unknown. The normal lung sample lay at least 3 cm, and maximally far, from the tumour. Sequencing was performed with immunoSEQ multiplex PCR; in TCRdb, only in-frame clones are kept and a portion is missing. The repertoire holds about 16,000 clones, with more than 60% as singletons. The entry originates in a study of immune cell composition in non-small cell lung cancer. Overall study results and limits: Shared sequences between tumour-reactive and dominant in vivo clones were not proven.

CDR1 and CDR2 (germline): SGHAT, FQNNGV. This CDR3 region has 15 residues. The V and J ends lost 0 bases and 3 bases respectively, with 10 bases between them. This sample also belongs to another study, concerning CD4 T cells in lung cancer.

This TCR derives from a human donor with non-small cell lung cancer. What was sequenced was non-adjacent lung tissue. V gene TRBV11-2 combines with J gene TRBJ2-3; perhaps TRBD2 as D (5 bases). This CDR3 reads CASSLDSAGTDTQYF. In nucleotides, the CDR3 is TGTGCCAGCAGCTTAGATAGCGCCGGGACAGATACGCAGTATTTT.